This T cell receptor (beta chain) is drawn from a study of T cell responses to AZD1222 COVID-19 vaccine. Study observations and caveats: White British ancestry dominated among donors, who included more females, and clonal diversity was possibly underestimated. Nearly half of the spike-specific TCRs reportedly recognize variant regions that carry no mutations. When two AZD1222 doses had been given, Spike-specific TCR breadth and depth rose.

The CDR3 runs to 18 residues. Trimming removed 2 bases from V and 0 bases from J, with 17 bases in between. The germline gives CDR1 SGHAT, CDR2 FQNNGV. Points on this clone: Its antigen is not known.

TCRdb keeps only in-frame clones here, not all; method: immunoSEQ multiplex PCR. The sample holds approximately 220,000 clones, 85% to 95% seen once. This clonotype was obtained from an adult in good health. The V and J genes are TRBV11-2 and TRBJ1-3, with D hard to call. The material was peripheral blood, obtained on day 0 of MenACWY control vaccination. The CDR3 here is CASSLSTVGLRSGNTIYF. The CDR3 nucleotides are TGTGCCAGCAGCTTATCAACCGTCGGACTCCGCTCTGGAAACACCATATATTTT. Variable domain in full (rest from reference TRBV11-2 and TRBJ1-3): EAGVAQSPRYKIIEKRQSVAFWCNPISGHATLYWYQQILGQGPKLLIQFQNNGVVDDSQLPKDRFSAERLKGVDSTLKIQPAKLEDSAVYLCASSLSTVGLRSGNTIYFGEGSWLTVV.